Below are 12 T cell receptor beta chains sequenced from a single sample in a study of blood T cell repertoires in COVID-19. Data came from immunoSEQ multiplex PCR; TCRdb stores just in-frame clones and leaves some out. The sample holds fewer than 350,000 clones; approximately 88% are singletons and the top ten take almost 9.5%. Specimen: peripheral blood. The receptors were sampled from a man between 18 and 29 years old with active or convalescent COVID-19.

This chain uses TRBV5-1 with TRBJ2-3; 11 nucleotides line up with TRBD2. Germline loops: CDR1 SGHRS, CDR2 YFSETQ. The length of the CDR3 is 16 residues. The V gene end was trimmed by 0 bases and the J gene end by 3 bases; junction bases not matched to a gene: 3. CDR3 protein: CASSLGLAGLTDTQYF. For the CDR3, the DNA is TGCGCCAGCAGCTTGGGACTAGCGGGGTTGACAGATACGCAGTATTTT.

Worth noting for this clone: At one of its ends the junction is not consistent with the germline gene, which may arise from a read error. The chain uses TRBV6-5 and TRBJ2-1; tentative D call: TRBD2 (5 bases). The CDR3 contains 13 residues. CDR1 and CDR2 (germline): MNHEY, SVGAGI. In DNA, the CDR3 is TGTGCCAGCAGTTACAGGTCGGGGAATGGGCAGTTCTTC. Encoded protein: CASSYRSGNGQFF.

The chain joins TRBV29-1 to TRBJ1-1; 8 positions agree with TRBD1. CDR1 and CDR2 (germline): SQVTM, ANQGSEA. The ends lost 3 bases at V and 3 bases at J; junction bases unmatched: 3. This CDR3 spans 13 amino acids. The CDR3 reads CSVEPTGDTEAFF. CDR3 coding DNA: TGCAGCGTTGAGCCGACAGGGGACACTGAAGCTTTCTTT.

In DNA form, the CDR3 reads TGTGCCACCAGCGGGAGCGGGGGGGCCCCAGATACGCAGTATTTT. This translates into CATSGSGGAPDTQYF. The chain combines TRBV15 with TRBJ2-3, with TRBD2 identical over 10 bases. CDR1 LNHNV and CDR2 YYDKDF come from the germline V gene (reference sequence). This CDR3 region has 15 residues. The V gene end was trimmed by 5 bases and the J gene end by 4 bases; junction bases not matched to a gene: 6.

This sequence joins TRBV4-1 and TRBJ1-5; D may be TRBD1 (5 bases). The V gene's germline CDR1 is MGHRA and CDR2 YSYEKL. The length of the CDR3 is 18 residues. Trimming took off 3 bases at V and 4 bases at J, with 22 bases between the two ends. For the CDR3, the DNA is TGCGCCAGCAGCCACCAAGTCTCGACAAAGGGGCTAAATCAGCCCCAGCATTTT. The encoded protein is CASSHQVSTKGLNQPQHF.

Details on this clone: Other DNA sequences in this specimen translate into the identical CDR3. The V and J genes are TRBV4-1 and TRBJ2-2, with 7 bases that match TRBD1. After removal of 0 bases from V and 0 bases from J, the junction contained 1 base not matched to a gene. The CDR3 has 16 amino acids. Germline CDR1 reads MGHRA; CDR2 reads YSYEKL. In DNA form, the CDR3 reads TGCGCCAGCAGCCAAGAAGGACAGGCGAACACCGGGGAGCTGTTTTTT. As protein: CASSQEGQANTGELFF.

About this clone itself: Other DNA sequences within the sample encode an identical CDR3. The chain couples TRBV19 to TRBJ2-7, with 10 bases lining up with TRBD1. This CDR3 contains 14 residues. Germline V gene data show CDR1 as LNHDA and CDR2 as SQIVND (reference sequence). Trimming took 6 bases from V and 2 from J; bases not matched to a gene: 4. For the CDR3, the DNA is TGTGCCAGTAGCAGGACAGGGGGTCCCTACGAGCAGTACTTC. Protein product: CASSRTGGPYEQYF. The variable domain in full, with the rest retrieved from reference TRBV19 and TRBJ2-7, is DGGITQSPKYLFRKEGQNVTLSCEQNLNHDAMYWYRQDPGQGLRLIYYSQIVNDFQKGDIAEGYSVSREKKESFPLTVTSAQKNPTAFYLCASSRTGGPYEQYFGPGTRLTVT.

The chain uses TRBV7-8 and TRBJ2-1; 7 bases match TRBD1. The CDR3 has 15 residues. The germline V gene has CDR1 SGHVS and CDR2 FQNEAQ. V was pared by 1 base and J by 8 bases, with 8 bases of the junction left unmatched. The CDR3 loop reads CASSLGTGVFDEQFF. The CDR3, as DNA: TGTGCCAGCAGCTTAGGGACAGGTGTTTTCGATGAGCAGTTCTTC.

Here the CDR3 reads CASSGGTGRSTDTQYF. The CDR3 bases are TGTGCCAGCAGCGGGGGGACAGGGAGGAGCACAGATACGCAGTATTTT. This chain links TRBV9 with TRBJ2-3; 9 bases line up with TRBD1. The V segment lost 3 bases and the J segment 0 bases; nucleotides outside the gene matches: 5. The CDR3 is 16 residues long. CDR1 is SGDLS, CDR2 YYNGEE, per germline.

The chain carries TRBV18 and TRBJ1-1; the D gene is possibly TRBD1 (5 bases). Germline CDR1 is KGHSH and CDR2 is LQKENI. V shed 7 bases and J shed 6 bases, with 15 bases lying between them. The CDR3 is 13 residues long. CDR3 bases: TGTGCCAGCTACCGGGACTTAATGGCTGAAGCTTTCTTT. Translated: CASYRDLMAEAFF.

The chain has TRBV5-6 and TRBJ1-2, with TRBD1 identical over 9 bases. V lost 4 bases and J lost 6; bases outside the gene matches: 10. The CDR3 is 15 residues long. Germline-derived CDR1 and CDR2 are SGHDT and YYEEEE. The CDR3 here is CASSPTLQGADGYTF. The DNA of the CDR3 is TGTGCCAGCAGCCCTACCCTACAGGGGGCGGATGGCTACACCTTC.

The CDR3 sequence: CASSPLVNEKLFF. In nucleotides, the CDR3 is TGTGCCAGCTCACCTTTAGTTAATGAAAAACTGTTTTTT. The chain is built from TRBV18 and TRBJ1-4; D not certain. V lost 3 bases and J 4 bases, leaving 6 bases between the germline ends. Germline V gives CDR1 KGHSH, CDR2 LQKENI. This CDR3 spans 13 amino acids.